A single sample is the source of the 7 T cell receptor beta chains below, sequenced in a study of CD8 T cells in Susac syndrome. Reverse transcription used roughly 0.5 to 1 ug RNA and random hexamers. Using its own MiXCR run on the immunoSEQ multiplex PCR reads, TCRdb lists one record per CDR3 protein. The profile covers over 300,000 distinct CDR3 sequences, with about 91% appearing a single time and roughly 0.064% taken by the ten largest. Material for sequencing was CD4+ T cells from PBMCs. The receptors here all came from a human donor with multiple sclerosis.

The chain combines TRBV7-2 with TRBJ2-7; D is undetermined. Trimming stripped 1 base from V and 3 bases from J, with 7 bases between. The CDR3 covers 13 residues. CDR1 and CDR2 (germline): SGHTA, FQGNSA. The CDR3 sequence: CASSLVQDYEQYF. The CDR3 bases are TGTGCCAGCAGCTTAGTCCAGGACTACGAGCAGTACTTC.

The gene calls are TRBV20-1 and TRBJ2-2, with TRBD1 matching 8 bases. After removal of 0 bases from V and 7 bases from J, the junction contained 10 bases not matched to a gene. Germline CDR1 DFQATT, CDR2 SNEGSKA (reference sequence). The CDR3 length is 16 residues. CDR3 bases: TGCAGTGCTAGAGATCCGGGGCAGGGGGCAATCGGGGAGCTGTTTTTT. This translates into CSARDPGQGAIGELFF.

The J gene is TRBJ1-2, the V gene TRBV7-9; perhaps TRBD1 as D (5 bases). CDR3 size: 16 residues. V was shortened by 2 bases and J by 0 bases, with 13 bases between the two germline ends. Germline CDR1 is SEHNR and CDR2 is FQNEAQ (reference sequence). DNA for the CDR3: TGTGCCAGCAGCTTAAATCAGGGCAGCGCTAACTATGGCTACACCTTC. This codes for CASSLNQGSANYGYTF.

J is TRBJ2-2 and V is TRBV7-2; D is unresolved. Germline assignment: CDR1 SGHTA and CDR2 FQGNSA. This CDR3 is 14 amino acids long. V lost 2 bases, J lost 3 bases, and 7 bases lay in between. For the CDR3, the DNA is TGTGCCAGCAGCTTACGTGGGGACACCGGGGAGCTGTTTTTT. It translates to CASSLRGDTGELFF. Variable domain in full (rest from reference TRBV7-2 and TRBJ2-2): GAGVSQSPSNKVTEKGKDVELRCDPISGHTALYWYRQSLGQGLEFLIYFQGNSAPDKSGLPSDRFSAERTGGSVSTLTIQRTQQEDSAVYLCASSLRGDTGELFFGEGSRLTVL.

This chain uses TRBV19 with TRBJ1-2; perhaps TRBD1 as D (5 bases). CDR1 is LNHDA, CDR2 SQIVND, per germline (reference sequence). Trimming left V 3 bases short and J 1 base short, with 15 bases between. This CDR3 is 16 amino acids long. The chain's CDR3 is CASSIRGGQFNYGYTF. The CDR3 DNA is TGTGCCAGTAGTATTAGGGGAGGGCAGTTTAACTATGGCTACACCTTC.

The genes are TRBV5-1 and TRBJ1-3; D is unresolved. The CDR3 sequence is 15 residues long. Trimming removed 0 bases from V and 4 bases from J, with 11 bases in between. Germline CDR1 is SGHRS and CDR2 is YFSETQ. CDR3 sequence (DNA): TGCGCCAGCAGCTTGGCGACGGGGAGGGGAAACACCATATATTTT. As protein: CASSLATGRGNTIYF.

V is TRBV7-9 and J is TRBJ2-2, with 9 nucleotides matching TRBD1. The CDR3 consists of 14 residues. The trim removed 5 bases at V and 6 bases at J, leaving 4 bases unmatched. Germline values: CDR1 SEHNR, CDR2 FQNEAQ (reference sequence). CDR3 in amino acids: CASSKGQGAGELFF. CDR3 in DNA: TGTGCCAGCAGCAAGGGACAGGGTGCCGGGGAGCTGTTTTTT.